One and the same sample provided the 29 T cell receptor beta chains below, sequenced in a study of spatial heterogeneity in lung cancer. General study points: Within tumors, counts of expanded alpha and beta TCRs tracked tumor mutation counts.

TCRdb re-derived calls from the 5' RACE reads in MiXCR, one entry per CDR3 protein. Here the sample spans thousands of distinct CDR3 sequences, roughly an eighth being singletons. No antigen has been identified for these receptors. This sample's time point: sample taken at primary tumor resection. Source: lung tumor tissue, taken at surgery. Receptor source: a male donor with early-stage non-small cell lung cancer.

This clonotype was found many times. J is TRBJ2-7 and V is TRBV11-3; D not certain. Between the trimmed V and J ends, which lost 5 bases and 3 bases, there was a span of 5 bases. Germline V lookup: CDR1 SGHNT, CDR2 YENEEA. This CDR3 has 11 residues. CDR3 amino acids: CASSLYYEQYF. CDR3 nucleotides: TGTGCCAGCAGCCTCTACTACGAGCAGTACTTC. Based on the CDR3 plus reference TRBV11-3 and TRBJ2-7, the full variable domain is EAGVVQSPRYKIIEKKQPVAFWCNPISGHNTLYWYLQNLGQGPELLIRYENEEAVDDSQLPKDRFSAERLKGVDSTLKIQPAELGDSAVYLCASSLYYEQYFGPGTRLTVT.

This clonotype showed up many times. This chain links TRBV28 with TRBJ2-1; 8 bases match TRBD2. Unmatched junction bases numbered 17, after V lost 2 bases and J lost 8 bases. The CDR3 contains 18 residues. Germline V gene data show CDR1 as MDHEN and CDR2 as SYDVKM. The CDR3 DNA is TGTGCCAGCAGTTTACCCGGTCCGGGACTAGGGGAGTTGGATGAGCAGTTCTTC. Translated, it gives CASSLPGPGLGELDEQFF.

In its sample, this clonotype is medium-sized. This chain uses TRBV18 with TRBJ1-4; tentatively, D is TRBD1 (5 bases). Germline V CDR1 and CDR2: KGHSH, LQKENI. Trimming removed 0 bases from V and 8 bases from J, with 25 bases in between. The CDR3 consists of 19 residues. CDR3 sequence (DNA): TGTGCCAGCTCACCACCGCCGGACGTCGAGAGGGGTTTTGGGGAAAAACTGTTTTTT. Translated, it gives CASSPPPDVERGFGEKLFF.

This clonotype is categorized as medium-sized. The rearrangement joins TRBV5-5 to TRBJ2-5; 10 bases align to TRBD2. This CDR3 is built from 15 residues. Trimming cost V 5 bases and J 1 base; bases outside gene matches: 5. Germline CDR1 and CDR2: SGHKS and YYEKEE (reference sequence). CDR3 in DNA: TGTGCCAGCAGGCAGCGGGAGGGCCGCCAAGAGACCCAGTACTTC. Residues: CASRQREGRQETQYF. Complete variable domain (other parts from reference TRBV5-5 and TRBJ2-5): DAGVTQSPTHLIKTRGQQVTLRCSPISGHKSVSWYQQVLGQGPQFIFQYYEKEERGRGNFPDRFSARQFPNYSSELNVNALLLGDSALYLCASRQREGRQETQYFGPGTRLLVL.

The chain employs TRBV5-1 and TRBJ2-5; 11 bases align to TRBD2. CDR3 length: 14 amino acids. The J segment lost 3 bases and the V segment lost 6 bases, leaving 4 bases of the junction unmatched. The V gene's germline CDR1 is SGHRS and CDR2 YFSETQ. Written as DNA, the CDR3 is TGCGCCAGCACCGAGGGACTAGCGGAAGAGACCCAGTACTTC. Amino acids: CASTEGLAEETQYF.

This clonotype was seen repeatedly, ten times or more. V is TRBV6-5 and J is TRBJ2-6; D is unclear. This CDR3 spans 14 amino acids. The germline V gene encodes CDR1 MNHEY and CDR2 SVGAGI. The ends were cut back, 6 bases at V and 2 bases at J, with 8 bases in the middle. The CDR3 nucleotides read TGTGCCAGCAGAGAGAGACCTGGGGCCAACGTCCTGACTTTC. Its protein product is CASRERPGANVLTF.

Many counts were recorded for this clonotype. The chain links TRBV6-5 to TRBJ1-2; D may be TRBD1 (6 bases). The CDR3 is 15 amino acids. CDR1 and CDR2 (germline): MNHEY, SVGAGI. V lost 4 bases and J lost 0, with 12 bases in between. This chain's CDR3 is CASSFATGANYGYTF. The CDR3 DNA follows: TGTGCCAGCAGTTTCGCGACAGGAGCTAACTATGGCTACACCTTC.

This clonotype was observed at least ten times. The CDR3 protein is CASSQTKGRDKLGRGYTF. The CDR3, as DNA: TGTGCCAGCAGCCAAACGAAGGGCAGGGATAAGTTGGGGAGAGGCTACACCTTC. The gene calls are TRBV6-1 and TRBJ1-2; weak D call: TRBD1 (5 bases). Trimming took off 6 bases at V and 8 bases at J, with 31 bases between the two ends. Germline CDR1 reads MNHNS; CDR2 reads SASEGT. CDR3 size: 18 residues.

This clonotype showed up many times. J is TRBJ2-7 and V is TRBV7-6; 7 positions agree with TRBD2. The V and J ends lost 0 bases and 4 bases, in that order; junction bases with no gene match: 3. This CDR3 spans 14 amino acids. Germline loops: CDR1 SGHVS, CDR2 FNYEAQ. CDR3 bases: TGTGCCAGCAGCTTAGCGAGCGGGGATTACGAGCAGTACTTC. Its translation is CASSLASGDYEQYF.

There are many counts of this clonotype. The rearrangement links TRBV27 to TRBJ2-2, with a tentative D call TRBD1 (5 bases). Germline CDR1 reads MNHEY; CDR2 reads SMNVEV (reference sequence). The germline V and J ends were trimmed by 5 bases and 3 bases, with 7 bases remaining between them. The CDR3 length is 13 residues. CDR3 in amino acids: CASSGHYTGELFF. Here the CDR3 DNA reads TGTGCCAGCAGTGGACACTACACCGGGGAGCTGTTTTTT.

This clonotype occurred many times. This sequence joins TRBV9 and TRBJ2-3; D gene ambiguous. Trimming took off 0 bases at V and 1 base at J, with 9 bases between the two ends. Germline V gene lookup returns CDR1 SGDLS and CDR2 YYNGEE. The CDR3 spans 15 residues. CDR3 region: CASSVGEGGTDTQYF. In DNA form, the CDR3 reads TGTGCCAGCAGCGTAGGGGAAGGCGGCACAGATACGCAGTATTTT.

This clonotype was seen ten or more times. The chain joins TRBV27 to TRBJ2-1; no reliable D call. Germline CDR1 is MNHEY and CDR2 is SMNVEV (reference sequence). This CDR3 contains 13 residues. V was pared by 3 bases and J by 3 bases, with 6 bases between. CDR3 DNA: TGTGCCAGCAGTTTGGACGGCTACAATGAGCAGTTCTTC. This translates into CASSLDGYNEQFF.

By share, this clonotype counts as medium-sized (0.01 to 0.1%). This chain uses TRBV14 with TRBJ2-3; D is uncertain. CDR3 length equals 15 residues. V lost 3 bases and J lost 0, with 10 bases in between. Per the germline V gene, CDR1 is SGHDN and CDR2 is FVKESK. The CDR3 sequence: CASSQNLGSTDTQYF. Written as DNA, the CDR3 is TGTGCCAGCAGCCAGAACCTCGGAAGCACAGATACGCAGTATTTT.

This clonotype occurred many times. The J gene is TRBJ2-3, the V gene TRBV7-9, with TRBD2 matching over 12 bases. V trimming: 1 base; J trimming: 4 bases; junction bases outside the gene matches: 6. CDR1 is SEHNR, CDR2 FQNEAQ, per germline (reference sequence). The CDR3 runs to 17 residues. The CDR3 coding sequence is TGTGCCAGCAGCTTAGGCCTAGCGGGAGGGCCCGCAGATACGCAGTATTTT. Translation gives CASSLGLAGGPADTQYF.

The table lists this clonotype with many counts. The chain uses TRBV29-1 and TRBJ1-4; the D is unclear. The CDR3 is 13 residues long. Germline V gene data show CDR1 as SQVTM and CDR2 as ANQGSEA. V gave up 7 bases and J gave up 4 bases, with 13 bases separating them. This CDR3 is CSAYEARNEKLFF. As DNA, the CDR3 is TGCAGCGCCTACGAGGCTCGTAATGAAAAACTGTTTTTT.

At least ten counts were recorded for this clonotype. The CDR3 DNA follows: TGTGCCATCAGGGGGACTAGCGGAGACTACGAGCAGTACTTC. It encodes CAIRGTSGDYEQYF. The chain joins TRBV10-3 to TRBJ2-7, with 11 nucleotides matching TRBD2. The CDR3 runs to 14 residues. CDR1 is ENHRY and CDR2 is SYGVKD in the germline V gene. Germline trimming cut 6 bases from V and 3 bases from J; bases unmatched to any gene: 4.

This clonotype came up many times. The J gene is TRBJ2-2, the V gene TRBV10-3; 10 bases align to TRBD1. The germline CDR1 and CDR2 sequences are ENHRY and SYGVKD. The CDR3 contains 12 residues. The ends lost 10 bases at V and 6 bases at J; junction bases unmatched: 2. In nucleotides, the CDR3 is TGTGCCACCGGACAGGGGGCCGGGGAGCTGTTTTTT. Its protein is CATGQGAGELFF.

This clonotype appeared many times. J is TRBJ2-5 and V is TRBV30; tentative D call: TRBD1 (7 bases). The CDR3 length is 13 residues. The germline V and J ends were trimmed by 0 bases and 5 bases, with 10 bases remaining between them. The germline V gene encodes CDR1 GTSNPN and CDR2 SVGIG (reference sequence). CDR3 DNA: TGTGCCTGGAGTGTAGGAGGGGGCGAGACCCAGTACTTC. Protein sequence: CAWSVGGGETQYF.

In this sample, this clonotype turned up many times. The chain joins TRBV19 to TRBJ1-5; TRBD1 agrees at 10 bases. V gave up 5 bases and J gave up 3 bases; unmatched junction bases: 4. Per the germline V gene, CDR1 is LNHDA and CDR2 is SQIVND (reference sequence). The CDR3 extends over 15 amino acids. DNA for the CDR3: TGTGCCAGTAGTTTCGGGACAGGGGACAATCAGCCCCAGCATTTT. It is translated as CASSFGTGDNQPQHF.

V gene TRBV12-3 or TRBV12-4 combines with J gene TRBJ2-3; D tentatively reads TRBD1 or TRBD2 (6 bases each). Trimming removed 2 bases from V and 5 bases from J, with 11 bases in between. CDR3 size: 14 residues. The CDR3 region has the DNA TGTGCCAGCAGTTTAAGAGGGGGGATAGATACGCAGTATTTT. Its protein product is CASSLRGGIDTQYF.

This clonotype was picked up many times. V is TRBV5-1 and J is TRBJ1-1; D uncertain. Germline V gives CDR1 SGHRS, CDR2 YFSETQ. The V and J ends lost 0 bases and 10 bases respectively, with 19 bases between them. The length of the CDR3 is 15 residues. The CDR3 DNA is TGCGCCAGCAGCTTGGGCTCCTCGGGAATGGAAAGAGCTTTCTTT. This gives the protein CASSLGSSGMERAFF.

This clonotype was observed many times. The chain recombines TRBV7-3 with TRBJ1-1, with 7 bases aligning to TRBD1. The V gene end was trimmed by 2 bases and the J gene end by 1 base; junction bases not matched to a gene: 4. CDR1 is SGHTA, CDR2 FQGTGA, per germline. The CDR3 spans 15 residues. CDR3 coding DNA: TGTGCCAGCAGCTTATCAGGGGGGCAGAACACTGAAGCTTTCTTT. It encodes CASSLSGGQNTEAFF.

The chain is built from TRBV4-1 and TRBJ2-5; no clear D. Germline CDR1 reads MGHRA; CDR2 reads YSYEKL. The CDR3 is 14 residues long. V was shortened by 0 bases and J by 4 bases, with 9 bases between the two germline ends. The CDR3 bases are TGCGCCAGCAGCCAAGATTCGATACGAGAGACCCAGTACTTC. It codes for CASSQDSIRETQYF.

The sample holds many counts of this clonotype. The CDR3 DNA sequence: TGCGCCAGCAGCCGAGAATCCGGGACAGGGCAAAAAAACATTCAGTACTTC. This gives the protein CASSRESGTGQKNIQYF. The V and J genes are TRBV4-1 and TRBJ2-4; 9 nucleotides line up with TRBD1. CDR3 length: 17 residues. V shed 4 bases, J shed 4 bases, and the junction held 11 bases outside the gene matches. The germline CDR1 and CDR2 sequences are MGHRA and YSYEKL.

This clonotype was observed at least ten times. This chain connects TRBV10-3 to TRBJ2-1; D remains unclear. Trimming pared 3 bases from V and 10 bases from J, leaving 22 bases between. CDR1 and CDR2 from the germline V gene are ENHRY and SYGVKD. The CDR3 consists of 16 residues. In DNA, the CDR3 is TGTGCCATCAGTGAACCCGTGGGATGGCCGTTAGGGGAGCAGTTCTTC. As protein: CAISEPVGWPLGEQFF.

Ten or more counts support this clonotype. The V call is TRBV3-1, the J call TRBJ2-7; TRBD2 is a possible D gene (6 bases). Germline V gene sequence: CDR1 LGHDT, CDR2 YNNKEL (reference sequence). The CDR3 is 13 residues long. V shed 5 bases and J shed 3 bases, with 11 bases lying between them. CDR3 amino acids: CASSYFGGYEQYF. CDR3 sequence (DNA): TGTGCCAGCAGCTATTTCGGGGGCTACGAGCAGTACTTC.

The sample holds many counts of this clonotype. V and J are TRBV29-1 and TRBJ1-2; 7 nucleotides align to TRBD1. The CDR3 consists of 11 residues. CDR1 is SQVTM and CDR2 is ANQGSEA in the germline V gene. V gave up 7 bases and J gave up 5 bases; unmatched junction bases: 4. CDR3 in DNA: TGCAGCGATACACAGGGGTATGGCTACACCTTC. Translation gives CSDTQGYGYTF.

The table lists this clonotype with many counts. The gene calls are TRBV30 and TRBJ2-1, with TRBD1 as a possible D gene (6 bases). In germline, CDR1 is GTSNPN, CDR2 SVGIG (reference sequence). V lost 8 bases, J lost 0 bases, and 17 bases lay in between. CDR3 length equals 15 residues. CDR3 sequence (DNA): TGTGCCATAAGGGGGATTTTTAGCTCCTACAATGAGCAGTTCTTC. Translated, it gives CAIRGIFSSYNEQFF.

This clonotype was counted ten times or more. The gene calls are TRBV6-5 and TRBJ1-2, with a weak D call TRBD1 (5 bases). The V and J ends lost 6 bases and 8 bases respectively, with 13 bases between them. CDR1 is MNHEY and CDR2 is SVGAGI in the germline V gene. The CDR3 sequence is 12 residues long. CDR3 sequence (DNA): TGTGCCAGCAGAGGGGTGTCCTCGGGCTACACCTTC. It is translated as CASRGVSSGYTF.